The sequence of this TCR delta chain was determined in a study of Vδ1+ human thymocytes. Germline-derived CDR1 and CDR2 are TSWWSYY and QGS. The ends lost 5 bases at V and 7 bases at J; junction bases unmatched: 13. The CDR3 runs to 17 residues. This clone occurred a few times. The antigen remains unidentified. Study-wide points: Thymic TRG and TRD repertoires appeared highly polyclonal. Around 20% of thymic delta-chain sequences were Vdelta2, with few Vdelta3, unlike blood Vdelta1+ controls.

Alphabeta T cells were depleted, then CD3+ Vdelta1+ Vdelta2- thymocytes were FACS-sorted. Purity of the sorted Vdelta1+ thymocytes ranged from roughly 98% to 99.6%. Extracted RNA was reverse transcribed into cDNA. The CDR3 regions were amplified by multiplex PCR from V-gene primers to a constant-region primer. TCRdb reanalysed the multiplex PCR reads with CATT. The repertoire holds approximately 25,000 delta-chain clones, with 25% to 30% as singletons. The TCR sequence derives from a boy in the first two years of life who had congenital heart surgery. The rearrangement joins TRDV1 to TRDJ1; the match to TRDD3 covers 13 bases. Sequenced input: Vdelta1+ gamma-delta thymocytes from the thymus. Described subset: FACS-sorted CD3+ TCRalphabeta- TCRVdelta1+ TCRVdelta2- thymocytes. CDR3 in amino acids: CALGLTPVLGDTVKLIF. The CDR3 nucleotides are TGTGCTCTTGGGTTAACGCCAGTACTGGGGGATACGGTTAAACTCATCTTT.